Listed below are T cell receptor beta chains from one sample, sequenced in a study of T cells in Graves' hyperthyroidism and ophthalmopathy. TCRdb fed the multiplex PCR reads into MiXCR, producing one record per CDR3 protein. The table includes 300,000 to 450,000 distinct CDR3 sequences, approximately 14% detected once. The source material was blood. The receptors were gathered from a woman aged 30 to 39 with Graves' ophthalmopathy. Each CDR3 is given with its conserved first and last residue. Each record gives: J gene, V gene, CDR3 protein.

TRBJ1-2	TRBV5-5	CASSLSGQAINYGYTF
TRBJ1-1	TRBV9	CASSRRGDWATEAFF
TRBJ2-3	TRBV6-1	CASRPSSGEGTDTQYF
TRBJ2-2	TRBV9	CASSQGPRPTGELFF
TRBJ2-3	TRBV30	CASAAGGFDTQYF
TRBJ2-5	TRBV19	CASSISRLETQYF
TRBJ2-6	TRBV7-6	CASSLEPTGPSGANVLTF
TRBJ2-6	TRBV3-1	CASSARTGQTSGANVLTF
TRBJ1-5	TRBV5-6	CASSFRYGNQPQHF
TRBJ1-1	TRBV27	CASSLSRGHLAFF
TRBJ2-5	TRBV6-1	CASSLANQETQYF
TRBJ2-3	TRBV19	CASNKRGSTDTQYF
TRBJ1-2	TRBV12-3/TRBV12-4	CASSLTGDSNYGYTF
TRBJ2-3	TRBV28	CASSPGPPDTQYF
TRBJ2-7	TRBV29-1	CSVEAGRVVYEQYF
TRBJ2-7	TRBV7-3	CASSLSSSSYEQYF
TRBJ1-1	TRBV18	CASSPFLTGGSEAFF
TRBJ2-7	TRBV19	CASSNTVGEQYF
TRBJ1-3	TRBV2	CASTTHRNRNTIYF
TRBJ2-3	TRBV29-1	CSVARVQDTQYF
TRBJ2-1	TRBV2	CASSDPEQFF
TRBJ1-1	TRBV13	CASSLDRRPIEAFF
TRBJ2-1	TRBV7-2	CASDRGGNEQFF
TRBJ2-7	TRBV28	CASSLPSYEQYF
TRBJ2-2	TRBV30	CAWKTTGGSTGELFF
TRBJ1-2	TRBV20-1	CSASLTETNYGYTF
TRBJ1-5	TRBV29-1	CSVTDGTNQPQHF
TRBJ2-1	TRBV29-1	CSVQAQGFQFF
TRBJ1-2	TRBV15	CATSRERGSYGYTF
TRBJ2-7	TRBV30	CALEDTPPGGEQYF
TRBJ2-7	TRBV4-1	CASSLPGSSEQYF
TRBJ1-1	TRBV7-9	CASSPLRVPTGARTEAFF
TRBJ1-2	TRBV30	CARSVMGAYGYTF
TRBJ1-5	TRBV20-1	CSAAEPSNQPQHF
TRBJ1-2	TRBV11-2	CASNYGQGKKNDYGYTF
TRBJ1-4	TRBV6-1	CASSYRGQLNEKLFF
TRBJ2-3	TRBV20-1	CSARATSGDVVADTQYF
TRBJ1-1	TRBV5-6	CASSLVWTGFTEAFF
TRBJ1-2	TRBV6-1	CASTRQETYGYTF
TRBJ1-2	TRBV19	CASSIRPGQHGYTF
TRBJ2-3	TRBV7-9	CASRLTGEDTQYF
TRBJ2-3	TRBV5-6	CASGSSGGASETQYF